This T cell receptor beta chain was documented in a study of blood T cell repertoires in COVID-19. Those enrolled, adults aged about 18 to 95 years, came from about two dozen US areas. Within the 2 weeks before study entry, each person in the exposed group met a COVID-19 case. This clone has a single count. Sequenced by immunoSEQ multiplex PCR; TCRdb stores in-frame clones only, minus some. The data contain around 250,000 clones, about 91% of them seen just once; the ten biggest clones take up about 3%. This CDR3 comprises 15 residues. In germline, CDR1 is MDHEN, CDR2 SYDVKM. Trimming cost V 2 bases and J 1 base; bases outside gene matches: 5.

This TCR was sampled from a man aged 35 to 55 who had been exposed to COVID-19. Sequencing was done on a sample of PBMCs or T cells enriched from blood (not recorded which). The chain is built from TRBV28 and TRBJ2-7; 7 bases are shared with TRBD1. The CDR3 loop reads CASSLRGHNSYEQYF. CDR3 sequence (DNA): TGTGCCAGCAGTTTAAGGGGGCATAATTCCTACGAGCAGTACTTC.